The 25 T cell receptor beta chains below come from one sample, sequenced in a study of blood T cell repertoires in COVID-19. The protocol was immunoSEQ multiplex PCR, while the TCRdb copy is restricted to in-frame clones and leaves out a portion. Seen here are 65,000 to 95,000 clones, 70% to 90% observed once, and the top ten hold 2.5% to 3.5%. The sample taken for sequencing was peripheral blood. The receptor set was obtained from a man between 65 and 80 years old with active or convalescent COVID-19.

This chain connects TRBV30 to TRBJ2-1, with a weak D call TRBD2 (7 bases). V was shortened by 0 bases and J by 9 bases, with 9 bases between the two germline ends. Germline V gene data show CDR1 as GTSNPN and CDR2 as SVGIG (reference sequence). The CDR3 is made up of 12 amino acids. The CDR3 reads CAWSVRGAEQFF. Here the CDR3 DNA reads TGTGCCTGGAGTGTACGGGGGGCTGAGCAGTTCTTC.

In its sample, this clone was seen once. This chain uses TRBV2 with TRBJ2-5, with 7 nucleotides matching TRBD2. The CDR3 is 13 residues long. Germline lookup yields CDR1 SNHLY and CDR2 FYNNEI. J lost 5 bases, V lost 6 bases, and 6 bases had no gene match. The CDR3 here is CASSAGTKETQYF. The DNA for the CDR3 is TGTGCCAGCAGCGCCGGGACTAAGGAGACCCAGTACTTC.

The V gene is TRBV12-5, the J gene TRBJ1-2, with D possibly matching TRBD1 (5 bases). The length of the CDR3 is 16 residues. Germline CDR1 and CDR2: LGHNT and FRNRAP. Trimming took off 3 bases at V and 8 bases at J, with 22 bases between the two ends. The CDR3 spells CASGFPSAGLGGGYTF. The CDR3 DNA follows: TGTGCTAGTGGTTTCCCCAGTGCAGGGTTGGGAGGGGGCTACACCTTC.

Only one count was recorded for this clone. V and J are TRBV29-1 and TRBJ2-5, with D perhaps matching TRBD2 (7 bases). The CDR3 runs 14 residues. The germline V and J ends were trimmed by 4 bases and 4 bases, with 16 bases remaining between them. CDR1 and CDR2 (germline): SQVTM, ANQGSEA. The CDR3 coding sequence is TGCAGCGTTGTAGGGGGAGGGCGGGGAGAGACCCAGTACTTC. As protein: CSVVGGGRGETQYF.

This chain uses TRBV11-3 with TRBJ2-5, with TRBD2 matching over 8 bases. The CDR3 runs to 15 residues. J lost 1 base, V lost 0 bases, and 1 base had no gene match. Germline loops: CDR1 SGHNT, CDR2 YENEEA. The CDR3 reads CASSLDGTSQETQYF. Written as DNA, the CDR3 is TGTGCCAGCAGCTTAGATGGGACTAGCCAAGAGACCCAGTACTTC.

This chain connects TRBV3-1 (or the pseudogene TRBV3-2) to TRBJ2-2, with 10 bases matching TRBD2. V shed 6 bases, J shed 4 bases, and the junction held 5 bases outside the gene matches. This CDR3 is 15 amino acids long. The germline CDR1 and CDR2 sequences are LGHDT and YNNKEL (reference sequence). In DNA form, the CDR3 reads TGTGCCAGCAGAACAAGGACTAGCGGCACCGGGGAGCTGTTTTTT. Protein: CASRTRTSGTGELFF.

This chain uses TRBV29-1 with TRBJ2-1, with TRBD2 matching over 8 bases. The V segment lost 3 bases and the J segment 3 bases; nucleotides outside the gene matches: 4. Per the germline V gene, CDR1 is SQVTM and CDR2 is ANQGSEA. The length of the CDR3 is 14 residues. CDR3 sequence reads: CSVEVAGIYNEQFF. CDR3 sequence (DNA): TGCAGCGTTGAGGTAGCGGGGATCTACAATGAGCAGTTCTTC.

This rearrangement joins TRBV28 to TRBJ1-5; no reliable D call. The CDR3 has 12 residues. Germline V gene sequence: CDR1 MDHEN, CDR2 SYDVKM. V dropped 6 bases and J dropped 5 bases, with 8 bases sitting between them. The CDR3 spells CASRVRDQPQHF. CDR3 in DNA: TGTGCCAGCAGAGTCCGCGATCAGCCCCAGCATTTT.

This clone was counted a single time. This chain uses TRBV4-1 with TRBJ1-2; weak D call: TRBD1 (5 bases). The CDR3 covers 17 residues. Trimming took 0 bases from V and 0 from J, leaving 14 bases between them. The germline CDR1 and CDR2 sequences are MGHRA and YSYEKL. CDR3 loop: CASSQEKGGAANYGYTF. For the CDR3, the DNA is TGCGCCAGCAGCCAAGAGAAAGGAGGGGCCGCTAACTATGGCTACACCTTC.

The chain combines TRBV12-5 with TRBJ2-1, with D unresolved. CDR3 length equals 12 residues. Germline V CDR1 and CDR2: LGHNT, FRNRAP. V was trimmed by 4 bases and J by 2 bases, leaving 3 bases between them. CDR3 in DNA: TGTGCTAGTGGTTCCGCCTACAATGAGCAGTTCTTC. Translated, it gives CASGSAYNEQFF.

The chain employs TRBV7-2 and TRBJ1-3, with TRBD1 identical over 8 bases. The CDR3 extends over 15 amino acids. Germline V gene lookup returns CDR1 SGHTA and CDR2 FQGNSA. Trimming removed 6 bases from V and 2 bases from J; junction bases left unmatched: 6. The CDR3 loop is CASRLTGGTGNTIYF. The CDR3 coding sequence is TGTGCCAGCAGATTAACAGGGGGAACTGGAAACACCATATATTTT.

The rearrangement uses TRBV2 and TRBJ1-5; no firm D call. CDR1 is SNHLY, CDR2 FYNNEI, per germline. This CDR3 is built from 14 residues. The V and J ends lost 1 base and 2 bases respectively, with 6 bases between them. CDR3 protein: CASSEGAGNQPQHF. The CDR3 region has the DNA TGTGCCAGCAGTGAAGGGGCAGGCAATCAGCCCCAGCATTTT. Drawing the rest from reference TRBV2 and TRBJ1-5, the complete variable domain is EPEVTQTPSHQVTQMGQEVILRCVPISNHLYFYWYRQILGQKVEFLVSFYNNEISEKSEIFDDQFSVERPDGSNFTLKIRSTKLEDSAMYFCASSEGAGNQPQHFGDGTRLSIL.

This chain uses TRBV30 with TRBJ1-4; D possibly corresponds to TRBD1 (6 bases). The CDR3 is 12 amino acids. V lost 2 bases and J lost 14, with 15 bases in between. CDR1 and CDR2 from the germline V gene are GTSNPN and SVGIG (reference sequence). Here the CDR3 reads CAWSRRGGNLFF. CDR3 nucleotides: TGTGCCTGGAGTAGGAGAGGGGGAAATCTGTTTTTT. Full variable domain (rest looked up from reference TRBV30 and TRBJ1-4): SQTIHQWPATLVQPVGSPLSLECTVEGTSNPNLYWYRQAAGRGLQLLFYSVGIGQISSEVPQNLSASRPQDRQFILSSKKLLLSDSGFYLCAWSRRGGNLFFGSGTQLSVL.

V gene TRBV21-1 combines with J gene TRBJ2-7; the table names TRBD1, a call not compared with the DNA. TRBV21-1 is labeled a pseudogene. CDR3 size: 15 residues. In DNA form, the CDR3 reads TGTGCCAGCAGCCGGGACAGGGCCTTATCCTACGAGCAGTACTTC. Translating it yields CASSRDRALSYEQYF.

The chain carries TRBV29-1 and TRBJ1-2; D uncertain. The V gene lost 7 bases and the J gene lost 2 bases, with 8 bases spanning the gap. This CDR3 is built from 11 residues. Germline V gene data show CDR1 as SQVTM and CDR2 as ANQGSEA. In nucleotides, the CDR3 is TGCAGCGCTCGTGAGAACTATGGCTACACCTTC. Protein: CSARENYGYTF.

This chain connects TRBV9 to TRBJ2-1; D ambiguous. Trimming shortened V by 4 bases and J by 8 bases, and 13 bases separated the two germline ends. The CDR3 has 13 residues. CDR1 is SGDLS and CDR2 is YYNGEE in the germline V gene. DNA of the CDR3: TGTGCCAGCAGCAGGCTAAGCGACCATGAGCAGTTCTTC. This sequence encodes CASSRLSDHEQFF. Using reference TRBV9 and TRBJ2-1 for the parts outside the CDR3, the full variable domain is DSGVTQTPKHLITATGQRVTLRCSPRSGDLSVYWYQQSLDQGLQFLIQYYNGEERAKGNILERFSAQQFPDLHSELNLSSLELGDSALYFCASSRLSDHEQFFGPGTRLTVL.

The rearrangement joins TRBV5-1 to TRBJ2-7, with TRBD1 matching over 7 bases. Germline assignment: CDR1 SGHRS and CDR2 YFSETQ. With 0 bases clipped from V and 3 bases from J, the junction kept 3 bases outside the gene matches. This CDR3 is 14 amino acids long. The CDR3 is CASSLGDSGYEQYF. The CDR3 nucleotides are TGCGCCAGCAGCTTGGGGGACAGCGGCTACGAGCAGTACTTC.

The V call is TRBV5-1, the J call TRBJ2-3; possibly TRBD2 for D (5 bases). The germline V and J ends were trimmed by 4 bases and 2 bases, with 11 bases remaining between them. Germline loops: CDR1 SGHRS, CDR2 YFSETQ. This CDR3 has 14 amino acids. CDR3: CASSLDFSTDTQYF. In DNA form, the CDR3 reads TGCGCCAGCAGCCTGGACTTCTCCACAGATACGCAGTATTTT.

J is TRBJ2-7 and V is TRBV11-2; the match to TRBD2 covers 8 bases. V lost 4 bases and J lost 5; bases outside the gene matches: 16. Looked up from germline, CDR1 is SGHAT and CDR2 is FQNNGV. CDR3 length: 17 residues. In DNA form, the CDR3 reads TGTGCCAGCAGCTCACAGTCCCCGGGGACTAGAGGCGACGAGCAGTACTTC. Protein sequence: CASSSQSPGTRGDEQYF.

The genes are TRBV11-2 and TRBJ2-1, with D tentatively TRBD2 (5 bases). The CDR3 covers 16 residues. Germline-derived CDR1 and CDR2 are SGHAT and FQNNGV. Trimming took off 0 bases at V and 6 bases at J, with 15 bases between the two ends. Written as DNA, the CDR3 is TGTGCCAGCAGCTTAGAACTAACTAGAGTCGTCAATGAGCAGTTCTTC. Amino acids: CASSLELTRVVNEQFF.

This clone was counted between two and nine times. This CDR3 is CASSIDRGSGEAFF. The CDR3 DNA is TGTGCCAGCAGTATAGACAGGGGTAGTGGTGAAGCTTTCTTT. This chain links TRBV6-4 with TRBJ1-1, with 8 bases identical to TRBD1. The CDR3 has 14 residues. V was pared by 5 bases and J by 7 bases, with 9 bases of the junction left unmatched. Looked up from germline, CDR1 is MRHNA and CDR2 is SNTAGT.

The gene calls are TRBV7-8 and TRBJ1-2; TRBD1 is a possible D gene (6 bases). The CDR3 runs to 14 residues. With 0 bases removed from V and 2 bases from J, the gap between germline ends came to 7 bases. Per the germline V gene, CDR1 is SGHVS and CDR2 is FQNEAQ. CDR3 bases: TGTGCCAGCAGCTTAGCGGGACAAAACTATGGCTACACCTTC. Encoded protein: CASSLAGQNYGYTF.

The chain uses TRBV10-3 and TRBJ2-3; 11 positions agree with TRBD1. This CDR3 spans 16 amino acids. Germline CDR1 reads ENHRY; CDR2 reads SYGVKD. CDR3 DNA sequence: TGTGCTACTCGGCCCTCGGGACAGGGGGATATAGATACGCAGTATTTT. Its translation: CATRPSGQGDIDTQYF.

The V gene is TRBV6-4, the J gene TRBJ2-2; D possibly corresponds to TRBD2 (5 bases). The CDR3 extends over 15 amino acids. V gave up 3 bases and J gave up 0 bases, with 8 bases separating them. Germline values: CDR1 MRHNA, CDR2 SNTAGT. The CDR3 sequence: CASSEGSANTGELFF. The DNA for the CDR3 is TGTGCCAGCAGTGAGGGTAGCGCGAACACCGGGGAGCTGTTTTTT.

As DNA, the CDR3 is TGCGCCAGCAGCCAAGGCCAGATCCGTCGATCCTACGAGCAGTACTTC. Translated, it gives CASSQGQIRRSYEQYF. This rearrangement joins TRBV4-1 to TRBJ2-7; D is unclear. The CDR3 extends over 16 amino acids. The germline V gene encodes CDR1 MGHRA and CDR2 YSYEKL. The V end lost 1 base, the J end lost 1 base, and 14 bases lay between the germline ends.